The 13 T cell receptor beta chains in this list originate from one sample, sequenced in a study of blood T cell repertoires in COVID-19. The table came from immunoSEQ multiplex PCR; TCRdb's copy has only in-frame clones and leaves some out. This sample carries approximately 440,000 clones, about 85% of them seen once, and the ten largest clones take under 0.75%. Sequenced material: PBMCs or T cells enriched from blood (not recorded which). These receptors were taken from a woman aged 18-35 years who had recovered from COVID-19.

The chain links TRBV5-1 to TRBJ1-2, with D unresolved. Trimming pared 3 bases from V and 8 bases from J, leaving 20 bases between. Germline V CDR1 and CDR2: SGHRS, YFSETQ. The CDR3 runs 15 residues. DNA for the CDR3: TGCGCCAGCAGCTCCTTGTATCTGGGAGGAGCCGGCTACACCTTC. Translated: CASSSLYLGGAGYTF.

The chain carries TRBV2 and TRBJ2-3; TRBD1 matches at 10 bases. CDR3 size: 14 residues. The trim removed 8 bases at V and 1 base at J, leaving 3 bases unmatched. Per germline, CDR1 SNHLY and CDR2 FYNNEI. For the CDR3, the DNA is TGTGCCAGCCCTGGACAGGGGGGCACAGATACGCAGTATTTT. As protein: CASPGQGGTDTQYF.

This chain links TRBV7-9 with TRBJ2-7; D may be TRBD1 (6 bases). CDR3 length equals 14 residues. The germline V gene has CDR1 SEHNR and CDR2 FQNEAQ (reference sequence). V was pared by 2 bases and J by 4 bases, with 12 bases between. CDR3: CASSLRDTSYEQYF. CDR3 DNA: TGTGCCAGCAGCTTACGGGACACCAGTTACGAGCAGTACTTC.

The J gene is TRBJ2-7, the V gene TRBV21-1; the D call in the table, TRBD1, was not verified against the DNA. TRBV21-1 has pseudogene status. The CDR3 spans 16 residues. The CDR3 DNA is TGTGCCAGCAGCAAAAGAGAACTTGAAGGGGTCTACGAGCAGTACTTC. This translates into CASSKRELEGVYEQYF.

The CDR3, as DNA: TGTGCCAGCAGCCGGACAGGGGGCGCAAGGGATGGCTACACCTTC. It yields the protein CASSRTGGARDGYTF. The chain carries TRBV7-2 and TRBJ1-2, with 11 bases aligning to TRBD1. From germline, CDR1 is SGHTA and CDR2 FQGNSA. V lost 5 bases and J lost 6; bases outside the gene matches: 8. There are 15 residues in the CDR3. Supplemented by reference TRBV7-2 and TRBJ1-2, the full variable domain reads GAGVSQSPSNKVTEKGKDVELRCDPISGHTALYWYRQSLGQGLEFLIYFQGNSAPDKSGLPSDRFSAERTGGSVSTLTIQRTQQEDSAVYLCASSRTGGARDGYTFGSGTRLTVV.

The chain couples TRBV4-2 to TRBJ2-3; 12 positions agree with TRBD2. Germline V gives CDR1 LGHNA, CDR2 YNFKEQ. The CDR3 contains 17 residues. V lost 3 bases and J lost 2; bases outside the gene matches: 6. The CDR3 sequence is CASSQTSGGLNTDTQYF. The CDR3 bases are TGTGCCAGCAGCCAGACTAGCGGGGGCCTTAACACAGATACGCAGTATTTT.

The DNA of the CDR3 is TGTGCCAGCTCCCGAGCAGGGGCGCCTGGGGCCAACGTCCTGACTTTC. Protein sequence: CASSRAGAPGANVLTF. The chain has TRBV28 and TRBJ2-6, with a weak D call TRBD1 (6 bases). V lost 8 bases and J lost 2, with 16 bases in between. The CDR3 length is 16 residues. In germline, CDR1 is MDHEN, CDR2 SYDVKM.

The V call is TRBV19, the J call TRBJ1-1, with D perhaps TRBD1 (5 bases). V was cut by 6 bases and J by 4 bases, with 12 bases left in between. In germline, CDR1 is LNHDA, CDR2 SQIVND (reference sequence). The CDR3 loop spans 13 amino acids. The CDR3 bases are TGTGCCAGTAGGGGAATAAGGGGCACTGAAGCTTTCTTT. This sequence encodes CASRGIRGTEAFF.

This chain links TRBV2 with TRBJ1-1, with D tentatively TRBD1 (5 bases). The CDR3 has 13 amino acids. Trimming stripped 8 bases from V and 2 bases from J, with 12 bases between. The germline gives CDR1 SNHLY, CDR2 FYNNEI. The CDR3 DNA follows: TGTGCCAGCCCGCTCGACAGAAACACTGAAGCTTTCTTT. Residues: CASPLDRNTEAFF.

The chain recombines TRBV6-5 with TRBJ1-2; weak D call: TRBD1 (5 bases). The CDR3 contains 13 residues. The V end was cut by 6 bases, the J end by 4 bases, with 12 bases between. Germline V CDR1 and CDR2: MNHEY, SVGAGI. In nucleotides, the CDR3 is TGTGCCAGCAGCCCGTACGGGGGCTATGGCTACACCTTC. As protein: CASSPYGGYGYTF.

This clone has more than one count but fewer than ten. The chain carries TRBV7-6 and TRBJ1-3; maybe TRBD1 (6 bases). Germline V CDR1 and CDR2: SGHVS, FNYEAQ. This CDR3 has 17 residues. V gave up 1 base and J gave up 0 bases, with 13 bases separating them. CDR3 bases: TGTGCCAGCAGCTTAGTGGCAGGGGATCCCTCTGGAAACACCATATATTTT. This gives the protein CASSLVAGDPSGNTIYF.

The chain uses TRBV7-9 and TRBJ1-1; 10 bases agree with TRBD1. The ends lost 8 bases at V and 4 bases at J; junction bases unmatched: 7. Looked up from germline, CDR1 is SEHNR and CDR2 is FQNEAQ (reference sequence). The CDR3 extends over 14 amino acids. The CDR3 coding sequence is TGTGCCAGCTTCCGACAGGGGGCTATCACTGAAGCTTTCTTT. Protein product: CASFRQGAITEAFF.

As concerns this clone: The identical CDR3 is also encoded by other nucleotide sequences in the sample. The rearrangement joins TRBV5-1 to TRBJ2-5; no reliable D call. The V end lost 3 bases, the J end lost 2 bases, and 8 bases lay between the germline ends. The germline V gene has CDR1 SGHRS and CDR2 YFSETQ. CDR3 length: 13 residues. DNA of the CDR3: TGCGCCAGCAGCTCCCTATATCAAGAGACCCAGTACTTC. Translation gives CASSSLYQETQYF. Full variable domain (rest looked up from reference TRBV5-1 and TRBJ2-5): KAGVTQTPRYLIKTRGQQVTLSCSPISGHRSVSWYQQTPGQGLQFLFEYFSETQRNKGNFPGRFSGRQFSNSRSEMNVSTLELGDSALYLCASSSLYQETQYFGPGTRLLVL.